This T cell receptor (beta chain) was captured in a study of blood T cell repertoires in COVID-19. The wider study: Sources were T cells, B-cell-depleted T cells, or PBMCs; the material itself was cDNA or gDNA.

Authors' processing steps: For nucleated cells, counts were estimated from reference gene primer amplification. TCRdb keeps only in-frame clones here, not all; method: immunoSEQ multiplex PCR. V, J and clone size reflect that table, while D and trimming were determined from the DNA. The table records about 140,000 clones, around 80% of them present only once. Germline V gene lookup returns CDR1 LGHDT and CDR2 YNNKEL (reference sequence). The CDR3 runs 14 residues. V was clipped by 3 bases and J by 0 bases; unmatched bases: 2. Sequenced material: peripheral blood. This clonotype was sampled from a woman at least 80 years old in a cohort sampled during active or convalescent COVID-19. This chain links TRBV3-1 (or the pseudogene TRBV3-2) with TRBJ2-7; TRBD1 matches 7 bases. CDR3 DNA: TGTGCCAGCAGCCATTGGGACAGCTCCTACGAGCAGTACTTC. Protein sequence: CASSHWDSSYEQYF.